A selection of T cell receptor beta chains follows, all from one sample in a study of blood T cell dynamics during melanoma immunotherapy. This table comes from immunoSEQ multiplex PCR, and its TCRdb copy is limited to in-frame clones, with some not included. Here the sample spans roughly 5,900 clones, roughly 84% being singletons. This specimen was blood, taken from a patient treated with checkpoint blockade. These receptors all stem from a human donor with melanoma. The CDR3 runs from the conserved cysteine through the conserved F or W. Fields, in order: CDR3 length, V gene, J gene, D gene, clone size, CDR3 DNA, CDR3 protein. D genes are given only for firm matches. Clone size is shown for a subset of rows, as once, few, many or a class of expanded clone.

16	TRBV19	TRBJ2-7	TRBD1	-	TGTGCCAGTAGACGGACAGGGGGCCCCCCGGCCTACGAGCAGTACTTC	CASRRTGGPPAYEQYF
14	TRBV28	TRBJ1-5	-	-	TGTGCCAGCAGCCGACAGGTTCGCAATCAGCCCCAGCATTTT	CASSRQVRNQPQHF
15	TRBV19	TRBJ1-5	-	-	TGTGCCAGTAGTCTACGGGGGAGTAGGAATCAGCCCCAGCATTTT	CASSLRGSRNQPQHF
13	TRBV7-8	TRBJ2-7	-	few	TGTGCCAGCAGCTTCTTGGCCACCTACGAGCAGTACTTC	CASSFLATYEQYF
12	TRBV2	TRBJ2-7	-	-	TGTGCCAGCAGCGACCCCCGGGGCGAGCAGTACTTC	CASSDPRGEQYF
15	TRBV7-2	TRBJ1-5	-	-	TGTGCCAGCAGCTTAGAAGGACAGCGGGTTGAGACCCAGCATTTT	CASSLEGQRVETQHF
13	TRBV28	TRBJ1-2	TRBD1	-	TGTGCCAGCGAAACCCCAGGGGGCTATGGCTACACCTTC	CASETPGGYGYTF
16	TRBV9	TRBJ2-7	TRBD2	-	TGTGCCAGCAGCGTATCACGGGAGGGGTCCTCCTACGAGCAGTACTTC	CASSVSREGSSYEQYF
15	TRBV5-1	TRBJ2-7	-	few	TGCGCCAGCAGCCCCGACGGGACCCGGGCCTACGAGCAGTACTTC	CASSPDGTRAYEQYF
15	TRBV14	TRBJ2-7	-	-	TGTGCCAGCAGCCATGGATTCAGAGACTCCTACGAGCAGTACTTC	CASSHGFRDSYEQYF
14	TRBV19	TRBJ2-7	TRBD1	few	TGTGCCAGTAGTCCCAGACAGGGGCCCTACGAGCAGTACTTC	CASSPRQGPYEQYF
16	TRBV19	TRBJ1-1	-	-	TGTGCCAGTAGTATTTATGGGACGGCATGGAACACTGAAGCTTTCTTT	CASSIYGTAWNTEAFF
16	TRBV4-3	TRBJ2-7	TRBD1	-	TGCGCCAGCAGCGTCGGAGCGGGACAGGGGACCTACGAGCAGTACTTC	CASSVGAGQGTYEQYF
14	TRBV19	TRBJ2-7	TRBD1	-	TGTGCCAGTAGTGTGGGACAGGGCCCCATCGAGCAGTACTTC	CASSVGQGPIEQYF
16	TRBV14	TRBJ2-7	TRBD1	-	TGTGCCAGCAGCCAATCCGTCCGACAGGGCGGCTACGAGCAGTACTTC	CASSQSVRQGGYEQYF
13	TRBV27	TRBJ2-7	TRBD2	-	TGTGCCCGGGGGGGGGACTCATCCTACGAGCAGTACTTC	CARGGDSSYEQYF
14	TRBV5-1	TRBJ1-5	TRBD1	-	TGCGCCAGCAGCACAGGACAGGGTGAGCAGCCCCAGCATTTT	CASSTGQGEQPQHF
13	TRBV18	TRBJ2-7	-	-	TGTGCCAGCTCCCTAGTTGAGGGCCCGGGGCAGTACTTC	CASSLVEGPGQYF
14	TRBV5-5	TRBJ1-2	TRBD1	-	TGTGCCAGCAGCCGGCAGGGACAGAACTATGGCTACACCTTC	CASSRQGQNYGYTF
14	TRBV5-1	TRBJ1-2	TRBD1	few	TGCGCCAGCAGCCCGACAGGGGGAAACTATGGCTACACCTTC	CASSPTGGNYGYTF
13	TRBV19	TRBJ1-5	-	-	TGTGCCAGTAGTATAAGCATAGATCAGCCCCAGCATTTT	CASSISIDQPQHF
14	TRBV7-9	TRBJ1-2	-	-	TGTGCCAGCAGCCTAAAGGTTGAGAACTATGGCTACACCTTC	CASSLKVENYGYTF
14	TRBV10-1	TRBJ1-1	-	-	TGCGCCAGCAGTGAGTCCTCCGAGGACACTGAAGCTTTCTTT	CASSESSEDTEAFF
13	TRBV7-3	TRBJ1-1	-	-	TGTGCCAGCAGCTTGGAGTTAAGGACTGAAGCTTTCTTT	CASSLELRTEAFF